This is a list of T cell receptor beta chains from one sample in a study of cytomegalovirus exposure and HLA in healthy donors. This table comes from immunoSEQ multiplex PCR, and its TCRdb copy is limited to in-frame clones, with some not included. The sample lists around 210,000 clones; approximately 79% were seen once. Sequences were obtained from PBMCs. The origin of the receptors is a man between 45 and 60 years old in good health and CMV-seronegative. The CDR3 runs from the conserved cysteine through the conserved F or W. Fields, in order: J gene, clone size, D gene, V gene, CDR3 protein, CDR3 DNA. D genes are given only for firm matches. Rows may omit the clone size; those that give it use once, few, many or a size class.

>TRBJ2-2|.|.|TRBV5-1
CASSPGTHTGELFF
TGCGCCAGCAGCCCCGGGACACACACCGGGGAGCTGTTTTTT
>TRBJ1-1|.|TRBD1|TRBV7-9
CASTQTGGKFEAFF
TGTGCCAGCACCCAGACAGGGGGGAAATTCGAAGCTTTCTTT
>TRBJ2-5|.|TRBD2|TRBV5-4
CASSSGLAGKTQYF
TGTGCCAGCAGCTCTGGACTAGCGGGGAAGACCCAGTACTTC
>TRBJ2-1|.|TRBD2|TRBV16
CASSQSATTSGSYNEQFF
TGTGCCAGCAGCCAATCGGCTACTACTAGCGGCTCCTACAATGAGCAGTTCTTC
>TRBJ1-4|.|.|TRBV28
CASTTMFEKLFF
TGTGCCAGCACCACAATGTTTGAAAAACTGTTTTTT
>TRBJ2-5|.|TRBD1|TRBV30
CALTGEETQYF
TGTGCCTTGACAGGGGAGGAGACCCAGTACTTC
>TRBJ2-3|.|TRBD1|TRBV7-9
CASSLGQGTDTQYF
TGTGCCAGCAGCTTGGGACAGGGAACAGATACGCAGTATTTT
>TRBJ2-2|.|.|TRBV6-6
CASSFTRQTGELFF
TGTGCCAGCAGTTTTACTCGACAGACCGGGGAGCTGTTTTTT
>TRBJ2-7|.|.|TRBV27
CASSWKASGDEQYF
TGTGCCAGCAGTTGGAAGGCGTCAGGGGACGAGCAGTACTTC
>TRBJ1-1|.|TRBD1|TRBV2
CASSVRQGVEDTEAFF
TGTGCCAGCAGTGTCCGACAGGGAGTAGAGGACACTGAAGCTTTCTTT
>TRBJ2-4|.|TRBD2|TRBV2
CASRDGRTSGKGLAKNIQYF
TGTGCCAGCAGGGACGGTCGGACTAGCGGGAAAGGGCTAGCCAAAAACATTCAGTACTTC
>TRBJ1-2|few|.|TRBV7-9
CASETGIEGYTF
TGTGCCAGCGAAACAGGGATTGAGGGCTACACCTTC
>TRBJ1-5|.|TRBD1|TRBV7-2
CASSMDRNQPQHF
TGTGCCAGCAGCATGGACAGGAATCAGCCCCAGCATTTT
>TRBJ2-1|.|.|TRBV30
CAWTKRSLYNEQFF
TGTGCCTGGACAAAGCGGAGTCTTTACAATGAGCAGTTCTTC
>TRBJ2-1|once|.|TRBV6-6
CASSFLPSYNEQFF
TGTGCCAGCAGCTTCCTCCCCTCCTACAATGAGCAGTTCTTC
>TRBJ2-1|.|.|TRBV11-2
CASSRADSSYNEQFF
TGTGCCAGCAGCAGAGCTGATAGCTCCTACAATGAGCAGTTCTTC
>TRBJ2-6|.|TRBD1|TRBV28
CASSLTGAGANVLTF
TGTGCCAGCAGTTTAACAGGGGCCGGGGCCAACGTCCTGACTTTC
>TRBJ1-5|few|.|TRBV28
CASSLSGSNQPQHF
TGTGCCAGCAGTTTATCAGGAAGCAATCAGCCCCAGCATTTT
>TRBJ2-7|.|.|TRBV11-1
CASSLGQTYEQYF
TGTGCCAGCAGCTTAGGACAGACCTACGAGCAGTACTTC
>TRBJ2-1|.|TRBD2|TRBV27
CASSLSRGLAGNNEQFF
TGTGCCAGCAGTTTATCTCGGGGACTAGCGGGGAACAATGAGCAGTTCTTC
>TRBJ2-3|.|TRBD2|TRBV5-1
CASSPGLASGSRADTQYF
TGCGCCAGCAGCCCGGGTCTGGCTAGCGGGAGTCGGGCAGATACGCAGTATTTT
>TRBJ1-3|.|.|TRBV7-2
CASSLGPLAGSGNTIYF
TGTGCCAGCAGCTTAGGCCCTTTGGCAGGCTCTGGAAACACCATATATTTT
>TRBJ2-7|.|.|TRBV11-2
CASSSIGGRFEQYF
TGTGCCAGCAGCTCGATCGGGGGACGGTTCGAGCAGTACTTC
>TRBJ2-2|.|TRBD2|TRBV30
CAWSSSGRRKTNTGELFF
TGTGCCTGGAGTTCTAGCGGGAGACGCAAAACGAACACCGGGGAGCTGTTTTTT
>TRBJ1-1|.|TRBD1|TRBV6-5
CASSSYSIQGAEAFF
TGTGCCAGCAGTAGCTATTCAATACAGGGGGCTGAAGCTTTCTTT
>TRBJ2-5|few|.|TRBV5-4
CASSLTGLEETQYF
TGTGCCAGCAGTTTGACCGGACTCGAGGAGACCCAGTACTTC
>TRBJ2-2|.|.|TRBV29-1
CSVDRGSDTGELFF
TGCAGCGTTGACAGGGGATCAGACACCGGGGAGCTGTTTTTT
>TRBJ2-1|.|.|TRBV5-4
CASSLEQGRNEQFF
TGTGCCAGCAGCTTGGAACAGGGACGGAATGAGCAGTTCTTC
>TRBJ2-5|.|.|TRBV9
CASSVGTGARQETQYF
TGTGCCAGCAGCGTAGGTACAGGCGCAAGACAAGAGACCCAGTACTTC
>TRBJ2-1|.|.|TRBV2
CASSGSTGINEQFF
TGTGCCAGCAGTGGGTCGACAGGAATCAATGAGCAGTTCTTC
>TRBJ1-3|.|TRBD1|TRBV28
CASSSGTGLPNSGNTIYF
TGTGCCAGCAGCTCCGGGACAGGGCTTCCCAACTCTGGAAACACCATATATTTT
>TRBJ2-1|.|TRBD2|TRBV18
CASSPGLAGGQFF
TGTGCCAGCTCACCGGGACTAGCGGGAGGGCAGTTCTTC
>TRBJ1-1|once|.|TRBV5-1
CASSLQTGSTEAFF
TGCGCCAGCAGCCTTCAGACGGGTAGCACTGAAGCTTTCTTT
>TRBJ2-1|few|TRBD1|TRBV10-3
CAISDSGTGTYNEQFF
TGTGCCATCAGTGACTCCGGGACAGGAACTTACAATGAGCAGTTCTTC
>TRBJ2-1|.|TRBD2|TRBV4-2
CASSAGNSNEQFF
TGTGCCAGTTCAGCGGGAAATAGCAATGAGCAGTTCTTC
>TRBJ2-1|.|TRBD2|TRBV7-9
CASSPRGRGSYNEQFF
TGTGCCAGCAGCCCCCGCGGGAGAGGCTCCTACAATGAGCAGTTCTTC
>TRBJ1-6|.|TRBD1|TRBV2
CASSYSGTGGFYNSPLHF
TGTGCCAGCAGCTATTCCGGGACAGGGGGCTTCTATAATTCACCCCTCCACTTT
>TRBJ1-3|.|.|TRBV7-9
CASSFDQGAGNTIYF
TGTGCCAGCAGCTTCGACCAAGGGGCTGGAAACACCATATATTTT
>TRBJ1-2|.|.|TRBV27
CASSSGYRGYTF
TGTGCCAGCAGTTCGGGGTATAGAGGCTACACCTTC
>TRBJ2-2|once|.|TRBV4-2
CASSQETSNTGELFF
TGTGCCAGCAGCCAAGAGACTTCGAACACCGGGGAGCTGTTTTTT
>TRBJ1-5|.|TRBD1|TRBV30
CAWSATGTGGNQPQHF
TGTGCCTGGAGTGCTACCGGGACAGGGGGCAATCAGCCCCAGCATTTT
>TRBJ2-3|few|TRBD2|TRBV7-9
CASSLMATSGKTDTQYF
TGTGCCAGCAGCTTAATGGCTACTAGCGGGAAGACAGATACGCAGTATTTT
>TRBJ1-2|.|TRBD1|TRBV19
CASSIYGTGGDYGYTF
TGTGCCAGTAGTATATACGGCACAGGGGGTGACTATGGCTACACCTTC
>TRBJ1-6|once|.|TRBV4-2
CASSQSFILASPLHF
TGTGCCAGCAGCCAGTCCTTTATACTTGCATCACCCCTCCACTTT
>TRBJ2-7|.|TRBD1|TRBV6-6
CASSSGTGTYEQYF
TGTGCCAGCAGTTCCGGGACAGGTACCTACGAGCAGTACTTC
>TRBJ2-7|.|.|TRBV14
CASSQYGSYSYEQYF
TGTGCCAGCAGCCAATACGGGTCGTACTCCTACGAGCAGTACTTC
>TRBJ1-1|.|.|TRBV5-1
CASSLGQVNTEAFF
TGCGCCAGCAGCTTGGGGCAGGTCAACACTGAAGCTTTCTTT
>TRBJ1-2|.|TRBD1|TRBV4-1
CASSQASFRTGSGYTF
TGCGCCAGCAGCCAAGCCAGCTTTAGGACAGGGTCTGGCTACACCTTC
>TRBJ2-4|.|.|TRBV7-9
CASSTGGIQYF
TGTGCCAGCAGTACCGGGGGCATTCAGTACTTC
>TRBJ1-5|.|.|TRBV30
CAWSAGSRARGSNQPQHF
TGTGCCTGGAGTGCCGGGAGTAGGGCGCGAGGAAGCAATCAGCCCCAGCATTTT
>TRBJ1-5|once|TRBD1|TRBV4-1
CASSHPGQGSGNQPQHF
TGCGCCAGCAGCCATCCGGGACAGGGATCGGGCAATCAGCCCCAGCATTTT